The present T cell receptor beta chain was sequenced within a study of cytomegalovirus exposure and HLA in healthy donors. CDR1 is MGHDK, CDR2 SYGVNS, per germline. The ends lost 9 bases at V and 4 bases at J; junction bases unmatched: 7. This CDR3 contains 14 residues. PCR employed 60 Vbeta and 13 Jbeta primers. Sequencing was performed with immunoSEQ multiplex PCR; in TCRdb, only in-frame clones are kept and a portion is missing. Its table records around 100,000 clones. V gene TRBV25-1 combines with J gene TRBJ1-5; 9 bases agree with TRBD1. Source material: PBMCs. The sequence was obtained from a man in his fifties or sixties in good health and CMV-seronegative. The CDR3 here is CASKGQGENQPQHF. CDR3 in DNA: TGTGCCAGTAAGGGACAGGGAGAGAATCAGCCCCAGCATTTT.